The clone carrying this TCR beta chain was seen ten or more times. Time point meaning: patch test 3, about 24 weeks after DPC sensitization. Treatment of the sample: therapeutic diphenylcyclopropenone sensitization with weekly scalp DPC. TCRdb processed the RACE reads anew with MiXCR; each CDR3 protein has one entry. The table lists about 90,000 distinct CDR3 sequences, under 13% of them singletons. The data stem from a study of human T cells and chemical hapten exposure. Deletions cut 1 base from V and 5 bases from J, with 6 bases between. The germline V gene has CDR1 SEHNR and CDR2 FQNEAQ (reference sequence). The length of the CDR3 is 12 residues.

Here the sequenced sample was whole blood, taken in connection with sensitization to the hapten diphenylcyclopropenone (DPC). This clonotype was sampled from a woman between 25 and 40 years old with alopecia areata. Some clones in this sample may be carry-over from other donors' samples. V gene TRBV7-9 combines with J gene TRBJ2-7, with D uncertain. The CDR3 reads CASSLGIDEQYF. The CDR3 coding sequence is TGTGCCAGCAGCTTAGGCATCGACGAGCAGTACTTC.